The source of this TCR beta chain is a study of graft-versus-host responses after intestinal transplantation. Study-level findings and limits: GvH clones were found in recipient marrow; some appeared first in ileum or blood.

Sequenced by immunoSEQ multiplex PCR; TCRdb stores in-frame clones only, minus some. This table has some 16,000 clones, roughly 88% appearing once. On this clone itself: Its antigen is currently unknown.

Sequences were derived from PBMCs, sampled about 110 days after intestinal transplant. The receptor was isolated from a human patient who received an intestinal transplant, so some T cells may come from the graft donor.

The CDR3 region has the DNA TGTGCCAGCAGCCCGGCCGCGGACAGGTACAAAAACATTCAGTACTTC. This gives the protein CASSPAADRYKNIQYF. The J gene is TRBJ2-4, the V gene TRBV7-8, with 7 nucleotides matching TRBD1. The CDR3 is 16 amino acids. V was clipped by 5 bases and J by 3 bases; unmatched bases: 10. Germline V gene sequence: CDR1 SGHVS, CDR2 FQNEAQ. The variable domain in full, completed from reference TRBV7-8 and TRBJ2-4, reads GAGVSQSPRYKVAKRGQDVALRCDPISGHVSLFWYQQALGQGPEFLTYFQNEAQLDKSGLPSDRFFAERPEGSVSTLKIQRTQQEDSAVYLCASSPAADRYKNIQYFGAGTRLSVL.